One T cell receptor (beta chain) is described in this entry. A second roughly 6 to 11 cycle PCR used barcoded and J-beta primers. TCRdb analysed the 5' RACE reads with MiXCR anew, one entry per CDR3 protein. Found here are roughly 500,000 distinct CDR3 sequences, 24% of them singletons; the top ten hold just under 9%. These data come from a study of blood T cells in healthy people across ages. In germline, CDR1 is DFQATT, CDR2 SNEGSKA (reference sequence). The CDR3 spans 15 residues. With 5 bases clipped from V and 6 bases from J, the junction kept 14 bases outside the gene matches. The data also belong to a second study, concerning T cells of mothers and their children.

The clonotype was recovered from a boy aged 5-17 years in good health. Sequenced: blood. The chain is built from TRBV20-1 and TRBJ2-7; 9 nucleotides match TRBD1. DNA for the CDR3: TGCAGTGCTCCTCTTCCGGGACAGGGAGCGGGCGAGCAGTACTTC. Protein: CSAPLPGQGAGEQYF.